This entry describes one TCR beta chain. The antigen is unknown. Some clones are missing from TCRdb's copy, which holds only in-frame ones; the method was immunoSEQ multiplex PCR. The table lists about 220,000 clones, almost 90% of them singletons, with 2.9% in the top ten. The data derive from a study of cytomegalovirus exposure and HLA in healthy donors. Germline V gene sequence: CDR1 MNHEY, CDR2 SMNVEV (reference sequence). Trimming stripped 0 bases from V and 4 bases from J, with 12 bases between. There are 15 residues in the CDR3. Study-wide results and caveats: Subsequent analysis revealed that first-cohort TCR clusters tended to co-occur in the 120 validation repertoires. The study recorded some 160 TCR beta chains that were cytomegalovirus-associated. Rarity held for most TCR sequences, but there were some public TCRs that occurred in many donors. A few of the chains that were CMV-associated were confirmed in vitro to be specific for CMV antigens.

The J gene is TRBJ1-2, the V gene TRBV27; D remains unclear. The clonotype was recovered from a woman aged 18-29 years in good health and CMV-seronegative. Sequenced input: PBMCs. This CDR3 reads CASSLSAVYFYGYTF. CDR3 in DNA: TGTGCCAGCAGTTTATCGGCGGTGTATTTCTATGGCTACACCTTC.